The 31 T cell receptor beta chains below all came from one sample that was sequenced in a study of cytomegalovirus exposure and HLA in healthy donors. The repertoire was sequenced with immunoSEQ multiplex PCR; TCRdb's copy has only in-frame clones and lacks some. The table includes 150,000 to 200,000 clones, 80% to 90% detected once. Sequencing was carried out using PBMCs. Every receptor here comes from a woman aged 25-40 years in good health and CMV-seronegative.

This chain joins TRBV7-6 and TRBJ2-5; D tentatively fits TRBD1 or TRBD2 (6 bases each). V lost 5 bases and J lost 7, with 29 bases in between. The CDR3 totals 18 residues. CDR1 is SGHVS and CDR2 is FNYEAQ in the germline V gene. The CDR3 DNA is TGTGCCAGCAGCCTTCTGACAGGAGGGGCCCGAGCCTTCCCGACCCAGTACTTC. Its translation: CASSLLTGGARAFPTQYF. Complete variable domain (other parts from reference TRBV7-6 and TRBJ2-5): GAGVSQSPRYKVTKRGQDVALRCDPISGHVSLYWYRQALGQGPEFLTYFNYEAQQDKSGLPNDRFSAERPEGSISTLTIQRTEQRDSAMYRCASSLLTGGARAFPTQYFGPGTRLLVL.

The chain has TRBV6-1 and TRBJ2-5; D gene ambiguous. The CDR3 sequence is 11 residues long. V shed 0 bases and J shed 5 bases, with 1 base lying between them. Germline V gene lookup returns CDR1 MNHNS and CDR2 SASEGT. Written as DNA, the CDR3 is TGTGCCAGCAGTGAAGCGGAGACCCAGTACTTC. Amino acid sequence: CASSEAETQYF.

The chain combines TRBV9 with TRBJ1-6; tentatively, D is TRBD1 (5 bases). The V and J ends lost 4 bases and 8 bases respectively, with 10 bases between them. Germline CDR1 SGDLS, CDR2 YYNGEE. The CDR3 spans 13 residues. CDR3 sequence reads: CASSPTGDSPLHF. The CDR3 DNA follows: TGTGCCAGCAGCCCTACAGGAGATTCACCCCTCCACTTT. Supplemented by reference TRBV9 and TRBJ1-6, the full variable domain reads DSGVTQTPKHLITATGQRVTLRCSPRSGDLSVYWYQQSLDQGLQFLIQYYNGEERAKGNILERFSAQQFPDLHSELNLSSLELGDSALYFCASSPTGDSPLHFGNGTRLTVT.

On this clone itself: It differs at one base from a far larger clone, so likely a read error. The chain joins TRBV2 to TRBJ2-3, with 8 bases that match TRBD2. The CDR3 covers 15 residues. Germline V gives CDR1 SNHLY, CDR2 FYNNEI. V trimming: 2 bases; J trimming: 0 bases; junction bases outside the gene matches: 1. The CDR3 sequence: CASSESSGSTDTQYF. CDR3 nucleotides: TGTGCCAGCAGTGAATCTAGCGGGAGCACAGATACGCAGTATTTT. Variable domain in full (rest from reference TRBV2 and TRBJ2-3): EPEVTQTPSHQVTQMGQEVILRCVPISNHLYFYWYRQILGQKVEFLVSFYNNEISEKSEIFDDQFSVERPDGSNFTLKIRSTKLEDSAMYFCASSESSGSTDTQYFGPGTRLTVL.

V and J are TRBV6-5 and TRBJ2-5; 10 positions match TRBD2. CDR3 length equals 15 residues. V dropped 2 bases and J dropped 5; count of bases not matched to a gene: 5. Germline-derived CDR1 and CDR2 are MNHEY and SVGAGI. The CDR3 nucleotides read TGTGCCAGCAGTTACGAGCGGGGGGGCCGGGAGACCCAGTACTTC. This translates into CASSYERGGRETQYF.

The chain has TRBV30 and TRBJ1-3; D uncertain. This CDR3 comprises 14 residues. The germline CDR1 and CDR2 sequences are GTSNPN and SVGIG (reference sequence). The V and J ends lost 0 bases and 2 bases respectively, with 8 bases between them. CDR3 DNA: TGTGCCTGGAGTGTGTCCCTAACTGGAAACACCATATATTTT. It is translated as CAWSVSLTGNTIYF. Using reference TRBV30 and TRBJ1-3 for the parts outside the CDR3, the full variable domain is SQTIHQWPATLVQPVGSPLSLECTVEGTSNPNLYWYRQAAGRGLQLLFYSVGIGQISSEVPQNLSASRPQDRQFILSSKKLLLSDSGFYLCAWSVSLTGNTIYFGEGSWLTVV.

This chain uses TRBV9 with TRBJ2-2; 7 bases fit TRBD1. This CDR3 has 16 amino acids. After removal of 3 bases from V and 1 base from J, the junction contained 6 bases not matched to a gene. Germline CDR1 reads SGDLS; CDR2 reads YYNGEE. The CDR3 loop reads CASSGETGRNTGELFF. The CDR3 DNA sequence: TGTGCCAGCAGCGGGGAGACAGGGAGGAACACCGGGGAGCTGTTTTTT.

This chain uses TRBV27 with TRBJ1-3, with D possibly TRBD1 on 5 matching bases. Trimming pared 5 bases from V and 4 bases from J, leaving 12 bases between. Germline V CDR1 and CDR2: MNHEY, SMNVEV (reference sequence). The CDR3 spans 14 residues. The CDR3 sequence: CASSLDISGNTIYF. The CDR3 DNA reads TGTGCCAGCAGTCTGGACATATCCGGAAACACCATATATTTT.

This sequence joins TRBV27 and TRBJ2-7; 8 bases are shared with TRBD1. The V gene's germline CDR1 is MNHEY and CDR2 SMNVEV (reference sequence). The CDR3 extends over 13 amino acids. Losses at the gene ends were 3 bases for V and 7 bases for J; bases not matched to a gene: 5. This chain's CDR3 is CASSFDRDREQYF. CDR3 nucleotides: TGTGCCAGCAGTTTCGACCGGGACAGGGAGCAGTACTTC.

This chain joins TRBV28 and TRBJ1-3; D is perhaps TRBD1 (5 bases). Germline V lookup: CDR1 MDHEN, CDR2 SYDVKM. Trimming left V 3 bases short and J 2 bases short, with 11 bases between. This CDR3 has 15 amino acids. For the CDR3, the DNA is TGTGCCAGCAGTTTCAACGGGGGAACTGGAAACACCATATATTTT. Its protein is CASSFNGGTGNTIYF.

This clone appeared a single time. The chain uses TRBV14 and TRBJ2-3; weak D call: TRBD1 (5 bases). CDR3 size: 14 residues. Trimming left V 4 bases short and J 2 bases short, with 10 bases between. CDR1 SGHDN and CDR2 FVKESK come from the germline V gene. As DNA, the CDR3 is TGTGCCAGCAGCCGCCGTGGGGCCACAGATACGCAGTATTTT. It encodes CASSRRGATDTQYF. The entire variable domain, with the rest obtained from reference TRBV14 and TRBJ2-3, is as follows: EAGVTQFPSHSVIEKGQTVTLRCDPISGHDNLYWYRRVMGKEIKFLLHFVKESKQDESGMPNNRFLAERTGGTYSTLKVQPAELEDSGVYFCASSRRGATDTQYFGPGTRLTVL.

This chain connects TRBV7-9 to TRBJ2-7; TRBD1 aligns across 7 bases. Losses at the gene ends were 3 bases for V and 7 bases for J; bases not matched to a gene: 12. The V gene's germline CDR1 is SEHNR and CDR2 FQNEAQ (reference sequence). The CDR3 loop spans 15 amino acids. CDR3: CASSLSTGLTEEQYF. The CDR3 region has the DNA TGTGCCAGCAGCTTGTCGACAGGGTTAACGGAAGAGCAGTACTTC. The whole variable domain, remainder taken from reference TRBV7-9 and TRBJ2-7, is DTGVSQNPRHKITKRGQNVTFRCDPISEHNRLYWYRQTLGQGPEFLTYFQNEAQLEKSRLLSDRFSAERPKGSFSTLEIQRTEQGDSAMYLCASSLSTGLTEEQYFGPGTRLTVT.

The V call is TRBV19, the J call TRBJ2-7; D is unresolved. CDR3 size: 12 residues. Deletions cut 5 bases from V and 3 bases from J, with 8 bases between. CDR1 is LNHDA, CDR2 SQIVND, per germline (reference sequence). The CDR3 spells CASSSSGYEQYF. DNA of the CDR3: TGTGCCAGTAGTTCATCCGGCTACGAGCAGTACTTC.

The chain employs TRBV11-2 and TRBJ2-1; D is unclear. Per the germline V gene, CDR1 is SGHAT and CDR2 is FQNNGV. Deletions cut 5 bases from V and 4 bases from J, with 15 bases between. The CDR3 is 15 residues long. CDR3 in amino acids: CASSPERLVYNEQFF. The CDR3, as DNA: TGTGCCAGCAGCCCCGAGAGACTTGTTTACAATGAGCAGTTCTTC.

The chain links TRBV7-9 to TRBJ1-5; 7 bases map to TRBD1. V was pared by 6 bases and J by 5 bases, with 10 bases of the junction left unmatched. Germline CDR1 is SEHNR and CDR2 is FQNEAQ (reference sequence). CDR3 length equals 15 residues. The CDR3 DNA follows: TGTGCCAGCAGTTCAACCGGGACAGCCCATCAGCCCCAGCATTTT. Residues: CASSSTGTAHQPQHF.

J is TRBJ1-5 and V is TRBV27; 9 bases map to TRBD1. CDR3 length: 13 amino acids. V trimming: 6 bases; J trimming: 5 bases; junction bases outside the gene matches: 2. Germline loops: CDR1 MNHEY, CDR2 SMNVEV (reference sequence). The CDR3 DNA reads TGTGCCAGCAGCCACAGGGGGCATCAGCCCCAGCATTTT. Translation: CASSHRGHQPQHF.

V usage is TRBV9 and J usage is TRBJ2-1, with a possible D match to TRBD2 (5 bases). The CDR3 runs 16 residues. The germline CDR1 and CDR2 sequences are SGDLS and YYNGEE. V shed 0 bases and J shed 2 bases, with 12 bases lying between them. In DNA form, the CDR3 reads TGTGCCAGCAGCGTAGTCTCAGCGGTGGCCTACAATGAGCAGTTCTTC. It codes for CASSVVSAVAYNEQFF.

The chain is built from TRBV4-1 and TRBJ1-1; no definite D call. This CDR3 contains 14 residues. Germline CDR1 and CDR2: MGHRA and YSYEKL. The V end lost 1 base, the J end lost 0 bases, and 6 bases lay between the germline ends. The CDR3 coding sequence is TGCGCCAGCAGCCAAGGGCAGATGAACACTGAAGCTTTCTTT. Translating it yields CASSQGQMNTEAFF.

The chain uses TRBV28 and TRBJ2-7, with 10 nucleotides matching TRBD1. The V gene end was trimmed by 5 bases and the J gene end by 4 bases; junction bases not matched to a gene: 8. CDR1 MDHEN and CDR2 SYDVKM come from the germline V gene. This CDR3 spans 15 amino acids. The CDR3 reads CASSPRDRGGYEQYF. In DNA form, the CDR3 reads TGTGCCAGCAGTCCTAGGGACAGGGGAGGGTACGAGCAGTACTTC.

This chain uses TRBV27 with TRBJ2-3, with 10 bases matching TRBD2. V dropped 7 bases and J dropped 5; count of bases not matched to a gene: 6. CDR3 length equals 14 residues. Germline V lookup: CDR1 MNHEY, CDR2 SMNVEV (reference sequence). The CDR3 reads CASTAGGFGDTQYF. The CDR3, as DNA: TGTGCCAGCACAGCGGGAGGGTTTGGAGATACGCAGTATTTT.

The rearrangement uses TRBV30 and TRBJ2-7, with D uncertain. The V gene's germline CDR1 is GTSNPN and CDR2 SVGIG (reference sequence). This CDR3 has 14 amino acids. V was shortened by 1 base and J by 0 bases, with 10 bases between the two germline ends. CDR3 region: CAWSGPLNSYEQYF. The CDR3 DNA sequence: TGTGCCTGGAGTGGGCCTTTAAACTCCTACGAGCAGTACTTC.

The J gene is TRBJ1-1, the V gene TRBV5-4, with D possibly matching TRBD1 (6 bases). Germline V CDR1 and CDR2: SGHNT, YYREEE (reference sequence). This CDR3 is built from 14 residues. The V end lost 4 bases, the J end lost 1 base, and 11 bases lay between the germline ends. CDR3 residues: CASSPGHQNTEAFF. In DNA, the CDR3 is TGTGCCAGCAGCCCGGGACACCAGAACACTGAAGCTTTCTTT.

This clone has a single count. The chain combines TRBV11-2 with TRBJ1-1, with D unclear. Germline CDR1 is SGHAT and CDR2 is FQNNGV. This CDR3 is 14 amino acids long. Between the trimmed V and J ends, which lost 4 bases and 1 base, there was a span of 10 bases. CDR3 in amino acids: CASSYYSENTEAFF. DNA for the CDR3: TGTGCCAGCAGCTACTACAGTGAGAACACTGAAGCTTTCTTT.

This chain joins TRBV5-5 and TRBJ1-1, with D unclear. Germline lookup yields CDR1 SGHKS and CDR2 YYEKEE (reference sequence). The CDR3 runs to 13 residues. V dropped 0 bases and J dropped 8 bases, with 11 bases sitting between them. CDR3 loop: CASSLATAAEAFF. The CDR3 bases are TGTGCCAGCAGCTTGGCCACGGCAGCCGAAGCTTTCTTT.

This clone has a handful of counts. V is TRBV25-1 and J is TRBJ2-7; weak D call: TRBD1 (7 bases). Germline loops: CDR1 MGHDK, CDR2 SYGVNS. The CDR3 spans 14 residues. V lost 6 bases and J lost 3, with 15 bases in between. The CDR3 loop reads CASSPGGLGYEQYF. CDR3 DNA: TGTGCCAGCAGCCCAGGGGGACTGGGCTACGAGCAGTACTTC.

V gene TRBV21-1 combines with J gene TRBJ2-7; the table's D call, TRBD1, was not checked against the DNA. TRBV21-1 is marked as a pseudogene. This CDR3 is 15 amino acids long. The CDR3 region has the DNA TGTGCCAGCAGCAAAACCTCGGGACAGGTACGCGAGCAGTACTTC. Protein sequence: CASSKTSGQVREQYF.

V is TRBV2 and J is TRBJ1-1, with D perhaps matching TRBD1 (6 bases). The CDR3 contains 15 residues. Trimming cost V 4 bases and J 1 base, with 13 bases left between them. The germline V gene has CDR1 SNHLY and CDR2 FYNNEI. CDR3 bases: TGTGCCAGCAGTGGTCAAGGGGGACGGAACACTGAAGCTTTCTTT. It specifies CASSGQGGRNTEAFF.

The V gene is TRBV28, the J gene TRBJ1-2, with D possibly matching TRBD1 (5 bases). CDR3 size: 17 residues. The V gene's germline CDR1 is MDHEN and CDR2 SYDVKM. Trimming pared 8 bases from V and 0 bases from J, leaving 22 bases between. Here the CDR3 DNA reads TGTGCCAGCCGCCACGGGGACGAAATAGGGGCTAACTATGGCTACACCTTC. This sequence encodes CASRHGDEIGANYGYTF.

In its sample, this clone was seen once. V gene TRBV27 combines with J gene TRBJ2-1; 8 nucleotides line up with TRBD1. Germline V gene lookup returns CDR1 MNHEY and CDR2 SMNVEV (reference sequence). There are 15 residues in the CDR3. After removal of 2 bases from V and 1 base from J, the junction contained 1 base not matched to a gene. CDR3: CASSLGQGSYNEQFF. CDR3 DNA sequence: TGTGCCAGCAGTTTAGGACAGGGTTCCTACAATGAGCAGTTCTTC.

J is TRBJ2-2 and V is TRBV4-1; D may match TRBD1 or TRBD2 (5 bases each). V was cut by 1 base and J by 4 bases, with 13 bases left in between. The CDR3 covers 16 residues. CDR1 is MGHRA, CDR2 YSYEKL, per germline. The CDR3 here is CASSQVFGATTGELFF. The CDR3 nucleotides are TGCGCCAGCAGCCAAGTTTTCGGGGCTACCACCGGGGAGCTGTTTTTT.

This chain uses TRBV28 with TRBJ2-1, with 11 bases matching TRBD2. Looked up from germline, CDR1 is MDHEN and CDR2 is SYDVKM. This CDR3 contains 17 residues. Losses at the gene ends were 3 bases for V and 7 bases for J; bases not matched to a gene: 11. This CDR3 is CASSLISGRAGVNEQFF. CDR3 in DNA: TGTGCCAGCAGTTTGATTAGCGGGAGGGCCGGGGTAAATGAGCAGTTCTTC. The whole variable domain, filled in from reference TRBV28 and TRBJ2-1, reads DVKVTQSSRYLVKRTGEKVFLECVQDMDHENMFWYRQDPGLGLRLIYFSYDVKMKEKGDIPEGYSVSREKKERFSLILESASTNQTSMYLCASSLISGRAGVNEQFFGPGTRLTVL.